This note documents a single TCR beta chain sequence. In the original analysis: Estimation of nucleated cell counts was performed using reference gene primer amplification. Measured with immunoSEQ multiplex PCR; TCRdb has only the in-frame clones, and not every one. The DNA gave D and trimming, while V, J and clone size come from that table. The data contain some 250,000 clones, 75% to 90% of them seen just once; the ten biggest clones take up over 2%. This sample is drawn from a study of blood T cell repertoires in COVID-19. Study in general: Acute-phase and convalescent COVID-19 samples originated in the United States, Italy and Spain. The analysed material was cDNA or gDNA that came from T cells, B-cell-depleted T cells, or PBMCs.

Trimming pared 5 bases from V and 0 bases from J, leaving 12 bases between. The CDR3 totals 15 residues. CDR1 and CDR2 from the germline V gene are LGHDT and YNNKEL (reference sequence). The V gene is TRBV3-1 (or the pseudogene TRBV3-2), the J gene TRBJ2-3, with D possibly matching TRBD2 (6 bases). The sample taken for sequencing was peripheral blood. This TCR was sampled from a man aged 25-40 years who had recovered from COVID-19. The CDR3: CASSSAGQSTDTQYF. Written as DNA, the CDR3 is TGTGCCAGCAGCTCCGCGGGGCAAAGCACAGATACGCAGTATTTT.